The T cell receptor beta chain described here comes from a study of beta chain features in type 1 diabetes. General study findings and limits: The study found moderately but significantly shorter TCRB CDR3s in all four CD4+ subsets of Type 1 diabetes patients.

Between the trimmed V and J ends, which lost 3 bases and 4 bases, there was a span of 6 bases. The CDR3 extends over 11 amino acids. Germline CDR1 and CDR2: SQVTM and ANQGSEA. Expressed TCRB transcripts were sequenced because the entire RNA isolate underwent reverse transcription. The protocol was immunoSEQ multiplex PCR, while the TCRdb copy is restricted to in-frame clones and leaves out a portion. The sample lists about 120,000 clones; approximately 16% were seen once. This clone was picked up a small number of times. The antigen remains undetermined. Specimen: central memory CD4+ T cells from blood. The V and J genes are TRBV29-1 and TRBJ2-5; maybe TRBD1 (5 bases). This sequence originates from a man aged 25 to 45 with type 1 diabetes. In nucleotides, the CDR3 is TGCAGCGTTGACAGGGCAGAGACCCAGTACTTC. It translates to CSVDRAETQYF.